This T cell receptor beta chain was captured by sequencing in a study of OX40 agonist ivuxolimab in advanced cancers. Details on this clone: Its antigen remains unidentified.

This CDR3 region has 15 residues. V was trimmed by 0 bases and J by 5 bases, leaving 13 bases between them. The V gene's germline CDR1 is SGHDN and CDR2 FVKESK. Study-level results: The antigen specificity of the peripheral T cells (those that were expanded) was not determined. Both CD4+ and CD8+ T cell populations in blood had undergone clonal expansion by week 6 at 0.1 to 3.0 mg/kg. Normalized T-cell clonal expansion was also low in a subset of nonresponders.

The repertoire was sequenced with immunoSEQ multiplex PCR; TCRdb's copy has only in-frame clones and lacks some. The repertoire holds about 60,000 clones, with 80% to 90% as singletons. V usage is TRBV14 and J usage is TRBJ2-5; a possible D gene is TRBD2 (6 bases). The receptor was isolated from an adult with an advanced solid tumor such as melanoma, head and neck, liver or kidney cancer. Specimen: CD4+ or CD8+ T cells sorted from blood, collected in a trial of the OX40 agonist ivuxolimab. The CDR3, as DNA: TGTGCCAGCAGCCAAGATTGGAGGGTTCACGAGACCCAGTACTTC. It translates to CASSQDWRVHETQYF.